The entry that follows covers one TCR beta chain sequence. As yet, its antigen is unknown. The source of the sample is a study of cytomegalovirus exposure and HLA in healthy donors. Broader study findings: When a later analysis was performed, an Asian-associated ancestry cluster reportedly had fewer N-insertions than the roughly 690-donor mean.

Amplification used 60 Vbeta primers and 13 Jbeta primers. Only in-frame clones appear in the TCRdb table, and some are missing; sequencing was by immunoSEQ multiplex PCR. The data hold 100,000 or so clones, with over 9.5% observed a single time. Input material: PBMCs. This clonotype originated in a man aged 35 to 55 in good health and CMV-seropositive.

The CDR3 DNA sequence: TGTGCCAGCAGCTTCTGGGGAGAGGGACAGGAGCAAGAGACCCAGTACTTC. The encoded protein is CASSFWGEGQEQETQYF. The V gene is TRBV7-9, the J gene TRBJ2-5, with 8 bases matching TRBD1. The CDR3 length is 17 residues. The V and J ends lost 3 bases and 2 bases, in that order; junction bases with no gene match: 11. Germline CDR1 SEHNR, CDR2 FQNEAQ (reference sequence).